This passage covers 31 T cell receptor beta chains from one sample sequenced in a study of blood T cell repertoires in COVID-19 (dated by TCRdb to the early 2020s). Receptor libraries were prepared by the immunoSEQ multiplex PCR assay. In TCRdb, the immuneACCESS table is reduced to in-frame sequences with V and J assigned. These tables do not hold every clone; where another copy was compared, an unresolved V gene accounts for under half, and the others remain unexplained. Counted in this sample were 150,000 to 250,000 clones; around 80% of them appeared once. 6.5% to 8.5% of the sample rests with the top ten. Sequences were obtained from peripheral blood. The origin of the receptors is a human donor with acute or convalescent COVID-19. The donor label of this sample is uncertain.

There are a few counts of this clone. This CDR3 is CASSLWGLFYNEQFF. CDR3 nucleotides: TGTGCCAGCAGCTTGTGGGGACTATTCTACAATGAGCAGTTCTTC. The V gene is TRBV5-6, the J gene TRBJ2-1, with 7 bases identical to TRBD2. V lost 1 base, J lost 3 bases, and 4 bases stayed unmatched. This CDR3 is 15 amino acids long. Per the germline V gene, CDR1 is SGHDT and CDR2 is YYEEEE.

The V and J genes are TRBV19 and TRBJ1-2; 8 bases are a match to TRBD1. CDR3 size: 14 residues. CDR1 LNHDA and CDR2 SQIVND come from the germline V gene (reference sequence). With 3 bases clipped from V and 3 bases from J, the junction kept 3 bases outside the gene matches. CDR3 in amino acids: CASSIQGADYGYTF. Written as DNA, the CDR3 is TGTGCCAGTAGTATCCAGGGGGCCGACTATGGCTACACCTTC.

This chain uses TRBV6-5 with TRBJ1-3; possible D gene TRBD1, 6 bases. CDR1 and CDR2 (germline): MNHEY, SVGAGI. Trimming cost V 7 bases and J 4 bases, with 14 bases left between them. This CDR3 is 14 amino acids long. CDR3 protein: CASTNRAYGNTIYF. CDR3 DNA: TGTGCCAGCACGAACAGGGCCTACGGAAACACCATATATTTT.

The chain employs TRBV3-1 (or the pseudogene TRBV3-2) and TRBJ2-3, with TRBD2 matching over 13 bases. The CDR3 loop spans 18 amino acids. V trimming: 4 bases; J trimming: 1 base; junction bases outside the gene matches: 8. Germline loops: CDR1 LGHDT, CDR2 YNNKEL (reference sequence). CDR3 sequence (DNA): TGTGCCAGCAGCCCGGGACTAGCGGGATGGGCGGGCACAGATACGCAGTATTTT. Amino acids: CASSPGLAGWAGTDTQYF.

This clone was detected once. The rearrangement joins TRBV24-1 to TRBJ2-1, with 14 bases lining up with TRBD2. CDR3 length: 13 residues. Germline CDR1 and CDR2: KGHDR and SFDVKD. V dropped 9 bases and J dropped 7; count of bases not matched to a gene: 1. CDR3 residues: CATGLAGGNEQFF. CDR3 nucleotide sequence: TGTGCCACCGGACTAGCGGGAGGAAATGAGCAGTTCTTC.

The genes are TRBV28 and TRBJ1-5, with D unclear. V gave up 2 bases and J gave up 7 bases, with 3 bases separating them. CDR1 and CDR2 from the germline V gene are MDHEN and SYDVKM. This CDR3 region has 11 residues. The CDR3 here is CASSLSQPQHF. The CDR3 nucleotides read TGTGCCAGCAGTTTAAGCCAGCCCCAGCATTTT.

The chain joins TRBV6-1 to TRBJ1-6; D possibly corresponds to TRBD1 (6 bases). Germline V gene data show CDR1 as MNHNS and CDR2 as SASEGT. Trimming removed 3 bases from V and 3 bases from J, with 12 bases in between. There are 16 residues in the CDR3. Here the CDR3 DNA reads TGTGCCAGCAGTGACGGCGGCAGGGGCTATAATTCACCCCTCCACTTT. Its protein is CASSDGGRGYNSPLHF.

The J gene is TRBJ2-7, the V gene TRBV7-2; 9 bases align to TRBD2. The J segment lost 2 bases and the V segment lost 5 bases, leaving 4 bases of the junction unmatched. The CDR3 sequence is 14 residues long. Germline CDR1 is SGHTA and CDR2 is FQGNSA. Here the CDR3 reads CASSRGTSTYEQYF. The CDR3 DNA follows: TGTGCCAGCAGCCGGGGGACTAGCACCTACGAGCAGTACTTC.

The CDR3 sequence: CASSLERASYNEQFF. The CDR3 coding sequence is TGTGCCAGCAGCTTGGAGCGGGCATCCTACAATGAGCAGTTCTTC. This chain links TRBV5-6 with TRBJ2-1; the D gene is possibly TRBD2 (6 bases). From germline, CDR1 is SGHDT and CDR2 YYEEEE. The germline V and J ends were trimmed by 0 bases and 1 base, with 8 bases remaining between them. The CDR3 is 15 amino acids.

V usage is TRBV11-3 and J usage is TRBJ2-5; possibly TRBD1 for D (6 bases). The CDR3 has 15 amino acids. From germline, CDR1 is SGHNT and CDR2 YENEEA. The germline V and J ends were trimmed by 0 bases and 1 base, with 9 bases remaining between them. The CDR3 DNA sequence: TGTGCCAGCAGCTTAGACAGGGGTCCCCAAGAGACCCAGTACTTC. It translates to CASSLDRGPQETQYF.

This chain joins TRBV7-2 and TRBJ2-5; 7 bases align to TRBD2. The germline V gene has CDR1 SGHTA and CDR2 FQGNSA. Trimming removed 5 bases from V and 1 base from J; junction bases left unmatched: 4. This CDR3 spans 14 amino acids. CDR3 protein: CASSRSGGQETQYF. DNA for the CDR3: TGTGCCAGCAGCCGGTCGGGGGGCCAAGAGACCCAGTACTTC.

The gene calls are TRBV5-1 and TRBJ1-1; weak D call: TRBD1 (5 bases). This CDR3 is 14 amino acids long. The V gene lost 0 bases and the J gene lost 4 bases, with 10 bases spanning the gap. Per the germline V gene, CDR1 is SGHRS and CDR2 is YFSETQ. CDR3 coding DNA: TGCGCCAGCAGCTTGGGGCTGGGGGGCACTGAAGCTTTCTTT. This gives the protein CASSLGLGGTEAFF.

V usage is TRBV6-1 and J usage is TRBJ1-2; 10 positions agree with TRBD1. This CDR3 contains 15 residues. CDR1 is MNHNS, CDR2 SASEGT, per germline. Trimming took 1 base from V and 4 from J; bases not matched to a gene: 3. CDR3 amino acids: CASSEGQGARYGYTF. For the CDR3, the DNA is TGTGCCAGCAGTGAAGGACAGGGGGCTCGCTATGGCTACACCTTC.

The chain is built from TRBV6-5 and TRBJ2-7, with TRBD1 identical over 8 bases. The CDR3 is 14 amino acids. Germline assignment: CDR1 MNHEY and CDR2 SVGAGI. The V segment lost 5 bases and the J segment 3 bases; nucleotides outside the gene matches: 6. CDR3 protein: CASSPRTGSYEQYF. CDR3 nucleotide sequence: TGTGCCAGCAGTCCTAGGACAGGGAGCTACGAGCAGTACTTC.

In this sample, this clone turned up once. The CDR3 DNA is TGTGCCAGCCGAAGGGACAGGTTGGACACCGGGGAGCTGTTTTTT. As protein: CASRRDRLDTGELFF. This chain joins TRBV27 and TRBJ2-2, with 8 bases matching TRBD1. The CDR3 is made up of 15 amino acids. Germline V CDR1 and CDR2: MNHEY, SMNVEV (reference sequence). The V and J ends lost 8 bases and 3 bases, in that order; junction bases with no gene match: 8.

The rearrangement uses TRBV7-2 and TRBJ1-1; possible D gene TRBD1, 5 bases. V dropped 1 base and J dropped 4 bases, with 16 bases sitting between them. The CDR3 spans 16 residues. The germline gives CDR1 SGHTA, CDR2 FQGNSA. CDR3 region: CASSLVAGGGTTEAFF. CDR3 DNA sequence: TGTGCCAGCAGCTTAGTAGCGGGAGGAGGGACCACTGAAGCTTTCTTT.

This chain joins TRBV19 and TRBJ2-6, with 9 bases fitting TRBD1. The CDR3 loop spans 17 amino acids. The V gene's germline CDR1 is LNHDA and CDR2 SQIVND (reference sequence). Germline trimming cut 6 bases from V and 0 bases from J; bases unmatched to any gene: 6. The CDR3 sequence: CASSWGQGFSGANVLTF. CDR3 in DNA: TGTGCCAGTAGCTGGGGACAGGGATTCTCTGGGGCCAACGTCCTGACTTTC. The whole variable domain, remainder taken from reference TRBV19 and TRBJ2-6, is DGGITQSPKYLFRKEGQNVTLSCEQNLNHDAMYWYRQDPGQGLRLIYYSQIVNDFQKGDIAEGYSVSREKKESFPLTVTSAQKNPTAFYLCASSWGQGFSGANVLTFGAGSRLTVL.

This clone showed up just a few times. This chain uses TRBV18 with TRBJ1-1; D perhaps matches TRBD1 (6 bases). Germline assignment: CDR1 KGHSH and CDR2 LQKENI. V dropped 3 bases and J dropped 6 bases, with 14 bases sitting between them. The CDR3 consists of 14 residues. As DNA, the CDR3 is TGTGCCAGCTCACCTGGGCAGGGGAGGGCTGAAGCTTTCTTT. Translation: CASSPGQGRAEAFF.

This chain connects TRBV27 to TRBJ1-2; the D gene is possibly TRBD1 (6 bases). Deletions cut 6 bases from V and 7 bases from J, with 18 bases between. Germline V lookup: CDR1 MNHEY, CDR2 SMNVEV (reference sequence). This CDR3 has 14 amino acids. In nucleotides, the CDR3 is TGTGCCAGCAGCTCCCCAGGGGCTTCTGGTGGCTACACCTTC. It specifies CASSSPGASGGYTF.

This rearrangement joins TRBV7-2 to TRBJ1-6; perhaps TRBD1 as D (6 bases). This CDR3 is built from 14 residues. CDR1 is SGHTA and CDR2 is FQGNSA in the germline V gene. V lost 4 bases, J lost 10 bases, and 14 bases lay in between. CDR3 DNA sequence: TGTGCCAGCAGCTCCCCCCCAGGGGAGTCACCCCTCCACTTT. Translation gives CASSSPPGESPLHF.

This chain connects TRBV28 to TRBJ2-3; TRBD1 aligns across 9 bases. Trimming removed 6 bases from V and 2 bases from J; junction bases left unmatched: 3. The germline V gene encodes CDR1 MDHEN and CDR2 SYDVKM. This CDR3 has 14 residues. The CDR3 loop is CASRGQGLTDTQYF. CDR3 sequence (DNA): TGTGCCAGCAGGGGACAGGGACTCACAGATACGCAGTATTTT.

The sample holds one count of this clone. This chain uses TRBV7-2 with TRBJ2-3; 8 positions match TRBD1. This CDR3 comprises 17 residues. Trimming at V came to 3 bases and at J to 3 bases, leaving 11 bases not matched to a gene. The germline V gene encodes CDR1 SGHTA and CDR2 FQGNSA. The DNA for the CDR3 is TGTGCCAGCAGCTTCGGACAGGGACAAAAGGCAACAGATACGCAGTATTTT. It codes for CASSFGQGQKATDTQYF. The whole variable domain, filled in from reference TRBV7-2 and TRBJ2-3, reads GAGVSQSPSNKVTEKGKDVELRCDPISGHTALYWYRQSLGQGLEFLIYFQGNSAPDKSGLPSDRFSAERTGGSVSTLTIQRTQQEDSAVYLCASSFGQGQKATDTQYFGPGTRLTVL.

This clone was observed many times. The chain is built from TRBV7-2 and TRBJ2-2; D possibly corresponds to TRBD2 (5 bases). Between the trimmed V and J ends, which lost 6 bases and 0 bases, there was a span of 11 bases. The germline V gene encodes CDR1 SGHTA and CDR2 FQGNSA. The CDR3 covers 15 residues. The CDR3 sequence: CASRPPGTNTGELFF. CDR3 DNA sequence: TGTGCCAGCAGACCCCCGGGGACGAACACCGGGGAGCTGTTTTTT.

The chain links TRBV6-4 to TRBJ2-3; D gene uncertain. The germline V gene encodes CDR1 MRHNA and CDR2 SNTAGT. The CDR3 totals 14 residues. With 0 bases removed from V and 2 bases from J, the gap between germline ends came to 6 bases. CDR3 amino acids: CASSDSSSTDTQYF. In DNA form, the CDR3 reads TGTGCCAGCAGTGACTCGTCCTCCACAGATACGCAGTATTTT.

The gene calls are TRBV19 and TRBJ2-6; D is perhaps TRBD1 (6 bases). Germline V gene sequence: CDR1 LNHDA, CDR2 SQIVND (reference sequence). This CDR3 region has 15 residues. The ends were cut back, 5 bases at V and 4 bases at J, with 12 bases in the middle. The CDR3 sequence is CASSDTGLGANVLTF. CDR3 nucleotide sequence: TGTGCCAGTAGTGACACAGGGTTGGGGGCCAACGTCCTGACTTTC.

Only a few counts were recorded for this clone. The V and J genes are TRBV6-4 and TRBJ1-1; D perhaps matches TRBD1 (5 bases). V shed 7 bases and J shed 0 bases, with 12 bases lying between them. The CDR3 has 14 amino acids. Germline V gene sequence: CDR1 MRHNA, CDR2 SNTAGT. The CDR3 sequence: CASKDSPMNTEAFF. CDR3 sequence (DNA): TGTGCCAGCAAAGACAGTCCCATGAACACTGAAGCTTTCTTT.

The rearrangement joins TRBV30 to TRBJ2-5; D unresolved. Germline V gene data show CDR1 as GTSNPN and CDR2 as SVGIG (reference sequence). The CDR3 has 14 amino acids. V lost 1 base and J 0 bases, leaving 9 bases between the germline ends. The CDR3 is CAWSGARHQETQYF. CDR3 in DNA: TGTGCCTGGAGTGGGGCTCGACACCAAGAGACCCAGTACTTC.

V and J are TRBV28 and TRBJ1-1, with 8 bases matching TRBD1. The CDR3 runs to 14 residues. Looked up from germline, CDR1 is MDHEN and CDR2 is SYDVKM. J was trimmed by 5 bases and V by 4 bases; bases with no gene match: 6. Written as DNA, the CDR3 is TGTGCCAGCAGTTCGACAGGGGCGAGGACTGAAGCTTTCTTT. This translates into CASSSTGARTEAFF.

The chain links TRBV2 to TRBJ1-5; no reliable D call. CDR1 is SNHLY, CDR2 FYNNEI, per germline. The CDR3 runs to 14 residues. V lost 0 bases and J lost 0, with 3 bases in between. CDR3 DNA sequence: TGTGCCAGCAGTGAAGCTTATAGCAATCAGCCCCAGCATTTT. Protein sequence: CASSEAYSNQPQHF.

This chain links TRBV27 with TRBJ1-4; 8 bases fit TRBD1. The V and J ends lost 6 bases and 3 bases, in that order; junction bases with no gene match: 3. The CDR3 totals 14 residues. Germline V gene data show CDR1 as MNHEY and CDR2 as SMNVEV (reference sequence). In DNA, the CDR3 is TGTGCCAGCAGCCTACAGGGGGCTAATGAAAAACTGTTTTTT. Translation gives CASSLQGANEKLFF.

The chain employs TRBV4-3 and TRBJ2-1; 8 bases fit TRBD1. The trim removed 0 bases at V and 4 bases at J, leaving 5 bases unmatched. CDR1 is LGHNA and CDR2 is YSLEER in the germline V gene. This CDR3 contains 16 residues. This chain's CDR3 is CASSQDKDRVYNEQFF. The CDR3 region has the DNA TGCGCCAGCAGCCAAGATAAGGACAGGGTTTACAATGAGCAGTTCTTC.